The 20 T cell receptor beta chains presented below share a single source sample, sequenced in a study of cytomegalovirus exposure and HLA in healthy donors. Amplification used 60 Vbeta primers and 13 Jbeta primers. Using immunoSEQ multiplex PCR, the repertoire was profiled, and TCRdb retains in-frame clones only, with some absent. This sample has roughly 120,000 clones, with approximately 80% found just once. The sequenced material came from PBMCs. These receptors originate from a man between 40 and 49 years old in good health and CMV-seronegative.

This clone was detected a few times. The chain joins TRBV5-4 to TRBJ2-5, with TRBD1 matching over 8 bases. The CDR3 totals 15 residues. CDR1 and CDR2 from the germline V gene are SGHNT and YYREEE (reference sequence). The V and J ends lost 2 bases and 3 bases, in that order; junction bases with no gene match: 6. Written as DNA, the CDR3 is TGTGCCAGCAGCTTACGGACAGGGAAGGAAGAGACCCAGTACTTC. Amino acids: CASSLRTGKEETQYF.

This chain joins TRBV6-6 and TRBJ2-3; 13 bases are shared with TRBD2. The CDR3 has 16 amino acids. Looked up from germline, CDR1 is MNHNY and CDR2 is SVGAGI (reference sequence). V shed 2 bases, J shed 6 bases, and the junction held 5 bases outside the gene matches. The CDR3 is CASSYPPTSGGDTQYF. The CDR3 DNA sequence: TGTGCCAGCAGTTACCCACCGACTAGCGGGGGGGATACGCAGTATTTT.

V and J are TRBV6-6 and TRBJ1-2; possible D gene TRBD1, 6 bases. Trimming pared 6 bases from V and 2 bases from J, leaving 19 bases between. Germline lookup yields CDR1 MNHNY and CDR2 SVGAGI (reference sequence). The CDR3 totals 16 residues. Here the CDR3 reads CASRFRTAATNYGYTF. DNA of the CDR3: TGTGCCAGCAGATTTAGGACAGCAGCCACGAACTATGGCTACACCTTC.

The chain combines TRBV5-1 with TRBJ2-7; no definite D call. The germline V gene encodes CDR1 SGHRS and CDR2 YFSETQ. This CDR3 has 14 amino acids. Between the trimmed V and J ends, which lost 4 bases and 0 bases, there was a span of 11 bases. The CDR3 sequence: CASSLATNSYEQYF. Here the CDR3 DNA reads TGCGCCAGCAGCCTGGCGACAAACTCCTACGAGCAGTACTTC.

The V call is TRBV5-1, the J call TRBJ2-5, with D unclear. The V gene lost 2 bases and the J gene lost 1 base, with 15 bases spanning the gap. Germline CDR1 SGHRS, CDR2 YFSETQ. CDR3 size: 16 residues. CDR3 sequence (DNA): TGCGCCAGCAGCTTCGATCGCCGGTTGGTCCAAGAGACCCAGTACTTC. It specifies CASSFDRRLVQETQYF.

The chain has TRBV4-3 and TRBJ1-1; TRBD1 matches 7 bases. The CDR3 loop spans 16 amino acids. V was pared by 1 base and J by 5 bases, with 10 bases of the junction left unmatched. Germline V gene data show CDR1 as LGHNA and CDR2 as YSLEER. The CDR3 sequence: CASSQGFEGARTEAFF. CDR3 nucleotides: TGCGCCAGCAGCCAAGGGTTTGAGGGGGCTCGGACTGAAGCTTTCTTT.

This clone came up a few times. The rearrangement links TRBV9 to TRBJ1-1; tentatively, D is TRBD1 (6 bases). V was shortened by 4 bases and J by 10 bases, with 17 bases between the two germline ends. Germline V gives CDR1 SGDLS, CDR2 YYNGEE. The CDR3 totals 13 residues. CDR3 DNA sequence: TGTGCCAGCAGCCCTCAGGGGCTTGAAGGAGCTTTCTTT. This translates into CASSPQGLEGAFF. The full variable domain, completed using reference TRBV9 and TRBJ1-1, is DSGVTQTPKHLITATGQRVTLRCSPRSGDLSVYWYQQSLDQGLQFLIQYYNGEERAKGNILERFSAQQFPDLHSELNLSSLELGDSALYFCASSPQGLEGAFFGQGTRLTVV.

Only one count was recorded for this clone. The V and J genes are TRBV7-2 and TRBJ2-3; TRBD1 aligns across 7 bases. This CDR3 has 15 residues. The V and J ends lost 5 bases and 3 bases, in that order; junction bases with no gene match: 8. Germline loops: CDR1 SGHTA, CDR2 FQGNSA. In DNA form, the CDR3 reads TGTGCCAGCAGCGTCGGTGGGACAGCAACAGATACGCAGTATTTT. Amino acids: CASSVGGTATDTQYF.

The chain has TRBV19 and TRBJ2-7, with TRBD2 identical over 9 bases. Losses at the gene ends were 3 bases for V and 2 bases for J; bases not matched to a gene: 5. Germline V gene data show CDR1 as LNHDA and CDR2 as SQIVND (reference sequence). The CDR3 covers 15 residues. The DNA of the CDR3 is TGTGCCAGTAGTATCGTGGCTAGCGGGGCCTACGAGCAGTACTTC. Translation: CASSIVASGAYEQYF.

The chain has TRBV5-1 and TRBJ1-2; 8 bases align to TRBD1. Germline V CDR1 and CDR2: SGHRS, YFSETQ. The CDR3 totals 15 residues. The trim removed 0 bases at V and 4 bases at J, leaving 5 bases unmatched. CDR3 bases: TGCGCCAGCAGCTTGGAGGCAGGGGGCAGCTATGGCTACACCTTC. Encoded protein: CASSLEAGGSYGYTF.

The chain joins TRBV9 to TRBJ2-7; TRBD1 aligns across 9 bases. The CDR3 runs to 15 residues. J gave up 7 bases and V 3 bases, and 11 bases lay outside the gene matches. CDR1 and CDR2 (germline): SGDLS, YYNGEE. CDR3 protein: CASSASRTGVREQYF. Here the CDR3 DNA reads TGTGCCAGCAGCGCGTCTAGGACAGGGGTAAGAGAGCAGTACTTC.

The V gene is TRBV25-1, the J gene TRBJ1-2; D is perhaps TRBD1 (6 bases). CDR1 MGHDK and CDR2 SYGVNS come from the germline V gene. This CDR3 has 15 amino acids. V gave up 2 bases and J gave up 7 bases, with 17 bases separating them. The CDR3 DNA sequence: TGTGCCAGCAGTGAAACACAGGGCGGAAATTTTGGCTACACCTTC. Its protein product is CASSETQGGNFGYTF.

This clone was seen a single time. The CDR3: CASSQQGSNEKLFF. DNA for the CDR3: TGTGCCAGCAGCCAGCAGGGGAGTAATGAAAAACTGTTTTTT. The chain joins TRBV7-9 to TRBJ1-4; possibly TRBD1 for D (6 bases). Germline loops: CDR1 SEHNR, CDR2 FQNEAQ (reference sequence). Deletions cut 5 bases from V and 4 bases from J, with 11 bases between. The CDR3 runs to 14 residues.

The gene calls are TRBV23-1 and TRBJ2-2, with 7 bases matching TRBD1. TRBV23-1 is an open reading frame whose function is uncertain. The ends lost 4 bases at V and 6 bases at J; junction bases unmatched: 8. The CDR3 consists of 15 residues. The DNA of the CDR3 is TGCGCCAGCAGTCTATCCCGACAGGGTCCCGGGGAGCTGTTTTTT. The encoded protein is CASSLSRQGPGELFF.

CDR3 protein: CASSLGTRTEAFF. The CDR3 nucleotides are TGTGCCAGCAGCTTGGGGACAAGGACTGAAGCTTTCTTT. The chain joins TRBV7-3 to TRBJ1-1, with D possibly matching TRBD1 (6 bases). Between the trimmed V and J ends, which lost 3 bases and 5 bases, there was a span of 10 bases. In germline, CDR1 is SGHTA, CDR2 FQGTGA. The CDR3 contains 13 residues.

V gene TRBV5-1 combines with J gene TRBJ2-1, with TRBD2 identical over 9 bases. V lost 4 bases to trimming and J lost 0 bases; unmatched junction nucleotides: 14. Per the germline V gene, CDR1 is SGHRS and CDR2 is YFSETQ. This CDR3 comprises 19 residues. The CDR3 is CASSQRSGGTLFSYNEQFF. The DNA of the CDR3 is TGCGCCAGCAGCCAACGGAGCGGGGGGACCCTTTTCTCCTACAATGAGCAGTTCTTC.

The chain is built from TRBV7-8 and TRBJ1-1, with D uncertain. The CDR3 is 16 amino acids. Germline V gene data show CDR1 as SGHVS and CDR2 as FQNEAQ. Trimming shortened V by 7 bases and J by 2 bases, and 20 bases separated the two germline ends. CDR3 coding DNA: TGTGCCAGCACCTCTAAACGGGAGGGTTACAACACTGAAGCTTTCTTT. As protein: CASTSKREGYNTEAFF.

The chain joins TRBV5-1 to TRBJ2-7, with 7 bases matching TRBD1. The CDR3 runs 13 residues. V shed 4 bases and J 6 bases; nucleotides not matched to a gene: 7. The germline gives CDR1 SGHRS, CDR2 YFSETQ. CDR3 amino acids: CASSIQGSGEQYF. CDR3 coding DNA: TGCGCCAGCAGCATACAGGGGTCGGGCGAGCAGTACTTC.

The V gene is TRBV15, the J gene TRBJ2-1; D might be TRBD1 (6 bases). CDR1 and CDR2 (germline): LNHNV, YYDKDF (reference sequence). The ends were cut back, 1 base at V and 5 bases at J, with 6 bases in the middle. This CDR3 contains 13 residues. CDR3 coding DNA: TGTGCCACCAGCAGAGGGGGGCACAATGAGCAGTTCTTC. It specifies CATSRGGHNEQFF.

This chain connects TRBV5-1 to TRBJ2-3; 7 positions match TRBD2. Germline CDR1 is SGHRS and CDR2 is YFSETQ. This CDR3 comprises 15 residues. The V and J ends lost 0 bases and 4 bases, in that order; junction bases with no gene match: 5. CDR3: CASSLALRGADTQYF. Here the CDR3 DNA reads TGCGCCAGCAGCTTGGCCCTCCGGGGGGCAGATACGCAGTATTTT.